The T cell receptor (beta chain) under discussion was sequenced for a study of T cell repertoires in cytomegalovirus infection. At the level of the study: An indication of both CMV infection and matching HLA type came from public TCR beta signatures. Whole-study findings and limits: CMV-specific TCR beta clonotypes restricted by HLA-C were the ones dominating the ex vivo response.

Germline CDR1 reads MNHNS; CDR2 reads SASEGT. The CDR3 totals 15 residues. The junction had 5 bases not matched to a gene; V was cut back by 5 bases and J by 6 bases. A single record per CDR3 protein comes from TCRdb applying MiXCR to the reads. The sample has approximately 590,000 distinct CDR3 sequences, 35% to 50% seen once; the top ten hold around 46%. Points on this clonotype: No antigen is known for it.

This rearrangement joins TRBV6-1 to TRBJ2-1, with 12 bases lining up with TRBD2. Sequences were derived from cultured PBMCs, sampled from culture after CMV antigen stimulation. The receptor comes from a human donor in good health (CMV status not recorded). Some clones in this sample may be carry-over from other donors' samples. DNA for the CDR3: TGTGCCAGCAGTCGTACTAGCGGGGGGCCCAATGAGCAGTTCTTC. This translates into CASSRTSGGPNEQFF.